This passage covers 6 T cell receptor beta chains from one sample sequenced in a study of shared clonotypes between healthy human individuals. Clones were read by immunoSEQ multiplex PCR, and TCRdb kept only the in-frame ones, dropping some. The table includes around 980,000 clones, roughly 74% detected once. Sequenced input: memory CD4+ T cells from PBMCs. Subset specified: CD45RA-negative fraction. Source of these receptors: a man aged 18 to 29 in good health. Some clones in this sample may be carry-over from other donors' samples.

This clone was counted many times. This chain links TRBV20-1 with TRBJ1-2; D gene ambiguous. The germline CDR1 and CDR2 sequences are DFQATT and SNEGSKA (reference sequence). The CDR3 sequence is 10 residues long. Trimming cost V 8 bases and J 8 bases, with 12 bases left between them. CDR3 in amino acids: CSTPVFGYTF. The CDR3 bases are TGCAGTACTCCAGTATTCGGCTACACCTTC.

The chain recombines TRBV6-4 with TRBJ2-3; D gene uncertain. V was shortened by 5 bases and J by 2 bases, with 8 bases between the two germline ends. Germline loops: CDR1 MRHNA, CDR2 SNTAGT. CDR3 length: 13 residues. The chain's CDR3 is CASSPGDTDTQYF. CDR3 bases: TGTGCCAGCAGTCCTGGAGACACAGATACGCAGTATTTT.

The V and J genes are TRBV30 and TRBJ1-2; 8 nucleotides match TRBD1. This CDR3 has 12 amino acids. With V trimmed by 4 bases and J by 7 bases, 5 bases remained unmatched. CDR1 and CDR2 from the germline V gene are GTSNPN and SVGIG (reference sequence). CDR3 protein: CAWTPGGPGYTF. For the CDR3, the DNA is TGTGCCTGGACACCAGGGGGCCCTGGCTACACCTTC.

This chain joins TRBV7-6 and TRBJ1-1, with 10 bases that match TRBD1. Looked up from germline, CDR1 is SGHVS and CDR2 is FNYEAQ. The CDR3 consists of 15 residues. V lost 3 bases, J lost 2 bases, and 3 bases stayed unmatched. The CDR3: CASSLGQGPNTEAFF. In DNA form, the CDR3 reads TGTGCCAGCAGCTTGGGACAGGGGCCAAACACTGAAGCTTTCTTT. Looking up the rest from reference TRBV7-6 and TRBJ1-1 gives the full variable domain: GAGVSQSPRYKVTKRGQDVALRCDPISGHVSLYWYRQALGQGPEFLTYFNYEAQQDKSGLPNDRFSAERPEGSISTLTIQRTEQRDSAMYRCASSLGQGPNTEAFFGQGTRLTVV.

V gene TRBV9 combines with J gene TRBJ2-7; 9 bases agree with TRBD2. This CDR3 contains 14 residues. V dropped 4 bases and J dropped 7; count of bases not matched to a gene: 9. Germline values: CDR1 SGDLS, CDR2 YYNGEE. The CDR3 sequence: CASSPIAGVGEQYF. DNA of the CDR3: TGTGCCAGCAGCCCAATAGCGGGAGTGGGTGAGCAGTACTTC. Filled out from reference TRBV9 and TRBJ2-7, the complete variable domain reads DSGVTQTPKHLITATGQRVTLRCSPRSGDLSVYWYQQSLDQGLQFLIQYYNGEERAKGNILERFSAQQFPDLHSELNLSSLELGDSALYFCASSPIAGVGEQYFGPGTRLTVT.

The chain employs TRBV6-4 and TRBJ2-2; D possibly matches TRBD1 or TRBD2 (6 bases each). V was pared by 5 bases and J by 7 bases, with 11 bases between. The CDR3 covers 13 residues. The germline V gene encodes CDR1 MRHNA and CDR2 SNTAGT. The CDR3 sequence is CASSPEGGGELFF. CDR3 DNA: TGTGCCAGCAGTCCGGAGGGGGGCGGGGAGCTGTTTTTT.